A single sample gave rise to the 30 T cell receptor beta chains below, sequenced in a study of CD8+CD57+ T cells in acquired aplastic anemia. Using genomic DNA as the template, TCR beta VDJ and CDR3 profiling was carried out. TCRdb reprocessed the reads with MiXCR, giving one entry per CDR3 protein. The data contain some 140,000 distinct CDR3 sequences, around two fifths of them singletons. What was sequenced was sorted CD4+, CD8+, or CD8+CD57+ T cells (not recorded which) from PBMCs. The receptors were gathered from a human donor in good health, serving as a control.

The chain employs TRBV7-9 and TRBJ1-2, with D unclear. CDR1 SEHNR and CDR2 FQNEAQ come from the germline V gene (reference sequence). The CDR3 has 12 amino acids. V lost 3 bases and J lost 5, with 7 bases in between. CDR3 sequence: CASSFGGYGYTF. The CDR3 coding sequence is TGTGCCAGCAGCTTTGGAGGGTATGGCTACACCTTC.

This clonotype was seen repeatedly, ten times or more. The chain links TRBV5-4 to TRBJ1-3, with a weak D call TRBD1 (6 bases). The CDR3 spans 15 residues. Germline CDR1 reads SGHNT; CDR2 reads YYREEE (reference sequence). Trimming took 4 bases from V and 4 from J, leaving 15 bases between them. The CDR3 loop reads CASSLGGAGGNTIYF. The CDR3 DNA reads as TGTGCCAGCAGCCTAGGGGGGGCGGGCGGAAACACCATATATTTT.

The V gene is TRBV9, the J gene TRBJ1-5; D call uncertain. Germline V CDR1 and CDR2: SGDLS, YYNGEE. The CDR3 has 13 residues. Trimming shortened V by 3 bases and J by 5 bases, and 9 bases separated the two germline ends. The CDR3 protein is CASSAGQYQPQHF. The CDR3 DNA reads as TGTGCCAGCAGCGCCGGCCAGTATCAGCCCCAGCATTTT.

This clonotype occurred a few times. V gene TRBV2 combines with J gene TRBJ2-3, with a tentative D call TRBD2 (6 bases). CDR1 and CDR2 (germline): SNHLY, FYNNEI. The V gene lost 4 bases and the J gene lost 3 bases, with 14 bases spanning the gap. The CDR3 totals 15 residues. CDR3 in DNA: TGTGCCAGCAGTGCGCGGGCGGGGTGGACAGATACGCAGTATTTT. Translating it yields CASSARAGWTDTQYF.

The chain joins TRBV6-1 to TRBJ1-3, with D unclear. The CDR3 loop spans 14 amino acids. Germline CDR1 and CDR2: MNHNS and SASEGT. Trimming removed 4 bases at V and 2 bases at J, with 9 bases between. The CDR3 coding sequence is TGTGCCAGCAGTGCGATTATAACTGGAAACACCATATATTTT. Translated, it gives CASSAIITGNTIYF.

As concerns this clonotype: The CDR3 does not close with the conserved phenylalanine or tryptophan, likely indicating a read error. No DNA is shown, since the ends of the CDR3 on it are uncertain; the CDR3 is the one TCRdb lists. This rearrangement joins TRBV6-1 to TRBJ1-2; the table's D call of TRBD1 was not tested on the DNA. 12 amino acids form the CDR3, both terminal residues included. Germline assignment: CDR1 MNHNS and CDR2 SASEGT. The CDR3 protein is CATSEVGRDSLL.

The chain recombines TRBV20-1 with TRBJ1-2; D is unclear. Per germline, CDR1 DFQATT and CDR2 SNEGSKA (reference sequence). There are 12 residues in the CDR3. The V end lost 1 base, the J end lost 7 bases, and 10 bases lay between the germline ends. The CDR3 DNA follows: TGCAGTGCTAGAGGGCAGGTCGGTGGCTACACCTTC. Encoded protein: CSARGQVGGYTF.

This clonotype was counted ten times or more. The CDR3 sequence: CASSLEDSSYEQYF. CDR3 in DNA: TGTGCCAGCAGCTTAGAAGACAGCTCCTACGAGCAGTACTTC. The chain joins TRBV7-6 to TRBJ2-7, with D possibly matching TRBD1 (5 bases). Germline V CDR1 and CDR2: SGHVS, FNYEAQ. V was pared by 1 base and J by 0 bases, with 7 bases between. This CDR3 is 14 amino acids long.

This clonotype was seen at least ten times. V usage is TRBV20-1 and J usage is TRBJ1-1; D call uncertain. V lost 8 bases, J lost 0 bases, and 28 bases lay in between. The CDR3 is 18 amino acids. CDR1 and CDR2 (germline): DFQATT, SNEGSKA (reference sequence). The CDR3 here is CSPDGLGRKTAMNTEAFF. The CDR3 bases are TGCAGTCCGGACGGGTTGGGCAGGAAGACTGCCATGAACACTGAAGCTTTCTTT.

The sample holds many counts of this clonotype. The rearrangement uses TRBV20-1 and TRBJ1-5; D gene unclear. CDR1 and CDR2 (germline): DFQATT, SNEGSKA (reference sequence). V was shortened by 6 bases and J by 1 base, with 7 bases between the two germline ends. CDR3 size: 12 residues. The CDR3 region has the DNA TGCAGTGCGCACGACAGCAATCAGCCCCAGCATTTT. Translating gives CSAHDSNQPQHF.

Points on this clonotype: At one end the junction does not follow the germline gene, possibly because of a read error. This rearrangement joins TRBV24-1 to TRBJ1-2; D gene unclear. Germline CDR1 is KGHDR and CDR2 is SFDVKD. CDR3 length: 16 residues. CDR3 amino acids: CASSDTDREGPGGYTF. CDR3 in DNA: TGTGCCTCCAGTGACACAGATAGGGAGGGCCCAGGAGGCTACACCTTC.

A note on this clonotype: Being one base from a much bigger clone, this may be a read error. The rearrangement links TRBV5-1 to TRBJ1-2; D remains unclear. V lost 1 base to trimming and J lost 3 bases, with 10 bases between them. CDR3 length: 14 residues. CDR1 and CDR2 from the germline V gene are SGHRS and YFSETQ. CDR3 residues: CASSLTLRDYGYTF. The CDR3 DNA reads as TGCGCCAGCAGCTTGACGCTCAGAGACTATGGCTACACCTTC.

The rearrangement joins TRBV2 to TRBJ1-1; the D gene is possibly TRBD1 (5 bases). This CDR3 region has 15 residues. The V end was cut by 5 bases, the J end by 4 bases, with 17 bases between. Germline V gene lookup returns CDR1 SNHLY and CDR2 FYNNEI. CDR3 bases: TGTGCCAGCAGTTTCACTTCCTCAGGGAGCACTGAAGCTTTCTTT. Its protein is CASSFTSSGSTEAFF.

The chain recombines TRBV27 with TRBJ1-1; D unresolved. The germline V gene encodes CDR1 MNHEY and CDR2 SMNVEV (reference sequence). Trimming took off 1 base at V and 2 bases at J, with 11 bases between the two ends. The CDR3 spans 15 residues. CDR3 protein: CASSLWYRSNTEAFF. In nucleotides, the CDR3 is TGTGCCAGCAGTTTATGGTACAGATCCAACACTGAAGCTTTCTTT.

This clonotype occurred many times. The chain links TRBV7-9 to TRBJ2-5; 11 positions match TRBD1. CDR3 length: 12 amino acids. After removal of 11 bases from V and 5 bases from J, the junction contained 4 bases not matched to a gene. Germline V gene lookup returns CDR1 SEHNR and CDR2 FQNEAQ (reference sequence). CDR3: CAGQGARETQYF. The CDR3 DNA follows: TGTGCCGGACAGGGGGCTAGGGAGACCCAGTACTTC.

The chain combines TRBV11-3 with TRBJ2-1; D may be TRBD1 (5 bases). CDR1 SGHNT and CDR2 YENEEA come from the germline V gene. The CDR3 is 14 amino acids. Trimming removed 5 bases at V and 6 bases at J, with 14 bases between. Written as DNA, the CDR3 is TGTGCCAGCAGCACAGGCGGTAGCCTCAATGAGCAGTTCTTC. It codes for CASSTGGSLNEQFF.

This clonotype showed up many times. As DNA, the CDR3 is TGTGCCAGCAGCTCGCCCGTGGACTATGGCTACACCTTC. As protein: CASSSPVDYGYTF. The V gene is TRBV7-9, the J gene TRBJ1-2; D is uncertain. The CDR3 is made up of 13 amino acids. The V gene lost 4 bases and the J gene lost 3 bases, with 9 bases spanning the gap. Germline CDR1 and CDR2: SEHNR and FQNEAQ (reference sequence).

Ten or more counts support this clonotype. The V and J genes are TRBV20-1 and TRBJ2-1; TRBD2 is a possible D gene (6 bases). V gave up 7 bases and J gave up 7 bases, with 14 bases separating them. CDR3 length: 12 residues. In germline, CDR1 is DFQATT, CDR2 SNEGSKA (reference sequence). In DNA form, the CDR3 reads TGCAGTGAATTAGGGCGGGATAATGAGCAGTTCTTC. It yields the protein CSELGRDNEQFF.

A remark on this clonotype: Sequence at one end of the junction differs from germline and may be a read error. The gene calls are TRBV7-2 and TRBJ2-7, with a tentative D call TRBD2 (7 bases). The CDR3 spans 15 residues. Per germline, CDR1 SGHTA and CDR2 FQGNSA. In DNA, the CDR3 is TGTGCCAGCAGTTTAGGGGGGGCCAAAACCTACGAGCAGTACTTC. Translated: CASSLGGAKTYEQYF.

The chain combines TRBV11-1 with TRBJ2-1; D is uncertain. Germline CDR1 and CDR2: SGHAT and FQDESV (reference sequence). Trimming took off 5 bases at V and 2 bases at J, with 13 bases between the two ends. The CDR3 extends over 15 amino acids. This chain's CDR3 is CASSPSTSPYNEQFF. The CDR3, as DNA: TGTGCCAGCAGCCCCAGCACATCCCCCTACAATGAGCAGTTCTTC.

The gene calls are TRBV9 and TRBJ1-2; D not certain. Germline assignment: CDR1 SGDLS and CDR2 YYNGEE. The germline V and J ends were trimmed by 3 bases and 4 bases, with 16 bases remaining between them. This CDR3 is built from 15 residues. The CDR3 sequence is CASSASPELSYGYTF. The CDR3 DNA is TGTGCCAGCAGCGCCTCCCCGGAGTTAAGCTATGGCTACACCTTC. The variable domain in full, with the rest retrieved from reference TRBV9 and TRBJ1-2, is DSGVTQTPKHLITATGQRVTLRCSPRSGDLSVYWYQQSLDQGLQFLIQYYNGEERAKGNILERFSAQQFPDLHSELNLSSLELGDSALYFCASSASPELSYGYTFGSGTRLTVV.

This clonotype was observed at least ten times. The rearrangement uses TRBV6-1 and TRBJ1-4; D might be TRBD1 (5 bases). Germline CDR1 is MNHNS and CDR2 is SASEGT. The CDR3 loop spans 13 amino acids. Between the trimmed V and J ends, which lost 4 bases and 4 bases, there was a span of 7 bases. This CDR3 is CASSAGINEKLFF. The DNA of the CDR3 is TGTGCCAGCAGTGCAGGGATTAATGAAAAACTGTTTTTT.

The chain is built from TRBV10-3 and TRBJ2-1, with 7 bases aligning to TRBD2. V lost 2 bases to trimming and J lost 3 bases; unmatched junction nucleotides: 4. CDR1 is ENHRY and CDR2 is SYGVKD in the germline V gene. The CDR3 length is 15 residues. Here the CDR3 reads CAISEGRVYYNEQFF. The CDR3 bases are TGTGCCATCAGTGAGGGGAGGGTCTACTACAATGAGCAGTTCTTC.

The J gene is TRBJ2-7, the V gene TRBV20-1; 11 bases align to TRBD1. The CDR3 totals 12 residues. CDR1 is DFQATT, CDR2 SNEGSKA, per germline (reference sequence). The CDR3: CSPRDRGWLAYF. The DNA for the CDR3 is TGCAGCCCCCGGGACAGGGGGTGGTTAGCCTACTTC.

At least ten counts were recorded for this clonotype. The V gene is TRBV7-2, the J gene TRBJ1-3; no firm D call. Per the germline V gene, CDR1 is SGHTA and CDR2 is FQGNSA. The V end was cut by 5 bases, the J end by 7 bases, with 15 bases between. The CDR3 loop spans 14 amino acids. CDR3 DNA sequence: TGTGCCAGCAGCCCCTTTTCTAGTGGGAACACCATATATTTT. Amino acids: CASSPFSSGNTIYF. Drawing the rest from reference TRBV7-2 and TRBJ1-3, the complete variable domain is GAGVSQSPSNKVTEKGKDVELRCDPISGHTALYWYRQSLGQGLEFLIYFQGNSAPDKSGLPSDRFSAERTGGSVSTLTIQRTQQEDSAVYLCASSPFSSGNTIYFGEGSWLTVV.

The J gene is TRBJ1-1, the V gene TRBV18, with D unresolved. The V gene's germline CDR1 is KGHSH and CDR2 LQKENI. V was clipped by 0 bases and J by 10 bases, with 9 bases between them. The CDR3 is 12 amino acids. Here the CDR3 DNA reads TGTGCCAGCTCACCACCAGCCTCTGGAGCTTTCTTT. Translating it yields CASSPPASGAFF. The whole variable domain, filled in from reference TRBV18 and TRBJ1-1, reads NAGVMQNPRHLVRRRGQEARLRCSPMKGHSHVYWYRQLPEEGLKFMVYLQKENIIDESGMPKERFSAEFPKEGPSILRIQQVVRGDSAAYFCASSPPASGAFFGQGTRLTVV.

This clonotype was found many times. J is TRBJ2-1 and V is TRBV7-2; the D gene could be TRBD1 or TRBD2 (6 bases each). Germline V CDR1 and CDR2: SGHTA, FQGNSA. This CDR3 is built from 16 residues. V was trimmed by 0 bases and J by 8 bases, leaving 17 bases between them. This CDR3 is CASSLARRGIGHEQFF. In nucleotides, the CDR3 is TGTGCCAGCAGCTTAGCGCGGAGGGGGATAGGCCATGAGCAGTTCTTC.

In its sample, this clonotype was seen a few times. A much more abundant neighbour one base away suggests this may be a read error. This sequence joins TRBV2 and TRBJ2-7; D tentatively fits TRBD1 or TRBD2 (5 bases each). V shed 4 bases and J shed 1 base, with 17 bases lying between them. Germline loops: CDR1 SNHLY, CDR2 FYNNEI. This CDR3 spans 16 amino acids. In DNA form, the CDR3 reads TGTGCCAGCAGTGTGAGGGGATCATTCTCTTCCTACGAGCAGTACTTC. This gives the protein CASSVRGSFSSYEQYF.

This clonotype showed up many times. The gene calls are TRBV7-8 and TRBJ1-1; TRBD1 is a possible D gene (5 bases). The CDR3 is 15 residues long. CDR1 and CDR2 (germline): SGHVS, FQNEAQ. Trimming pared 4 bases from V and 4 bases from J, leaving 16 bases between. CDR3 coding DNA: TGTGCCAGCAGCTCAAGGTGGGCGGGGGGCACTGAAGCTTTCTTT. As protein: CASSSRWAGGTEAFF.

The genes are TRBV3-1 and TRBJ1-2; D is unclear. Deletions cut 6 bases from V and 2 bases from J, with 13 bases between. The CDR3 extends over 14 amino acids. Per the germline V gene, CDR1 is LGHDT and CDR2 is YNNKEL (reference sequence). The CDR3 nucleotides are TGTGCCAGCAGTTACTCCGGACTGAACTATGGCTACACCTTC. It is translated as CASSYSGLNYGYTF. Combining the CDR3 with reference TRBV3-1 and TRBJ1-2 gives the whole variable domain DTAVSQTPKYLVTQMGNDKSIKCEQNLGHDTMYWYKQDSKKFLKIMFSYNNKELIINETVPNRFSPKSPDKAHLNLHINSLELGDSAVYFCASSYSGLNYGYTFGSGTRLTVV.